This T cell receptor beta chain was obtained from a study of T cell responses to AZD1222 COVID-19 vaccine. Trimming cost V 1 base and J 8 bases, with 11 bases left between them. CDR1 SGHAT and CDR2 FQNNGV come from the germline V gene. This CDR3 is 14 amino acids long. Study-wide points: Donors in the cohort were predominantly white British and more often female, and clonal diversity was possibly underestimated.

Turning to this clone: Its antigen remains unknown.

Produced via immunoSEQ multiplex PCR; TCRdb's table is partial and in-frame only. The sample carries roughly 150,000 clones, approximately 86% recorded once. The clonotype was recovered from an adult who had recovered from COVID-19. This sequence joins TRBV11-2 and TRBJ1-4, with D maybe TRBD1 (5 bases). The material was peripheral blood, obtained after recovery from COVID-19. CDR3 nucleotides: TGTGCCAGCAGCTTAGGCAGGGTAGGAGAAAAACTGTTTTTT. Translation gives CASSLGRVGEKLFF.